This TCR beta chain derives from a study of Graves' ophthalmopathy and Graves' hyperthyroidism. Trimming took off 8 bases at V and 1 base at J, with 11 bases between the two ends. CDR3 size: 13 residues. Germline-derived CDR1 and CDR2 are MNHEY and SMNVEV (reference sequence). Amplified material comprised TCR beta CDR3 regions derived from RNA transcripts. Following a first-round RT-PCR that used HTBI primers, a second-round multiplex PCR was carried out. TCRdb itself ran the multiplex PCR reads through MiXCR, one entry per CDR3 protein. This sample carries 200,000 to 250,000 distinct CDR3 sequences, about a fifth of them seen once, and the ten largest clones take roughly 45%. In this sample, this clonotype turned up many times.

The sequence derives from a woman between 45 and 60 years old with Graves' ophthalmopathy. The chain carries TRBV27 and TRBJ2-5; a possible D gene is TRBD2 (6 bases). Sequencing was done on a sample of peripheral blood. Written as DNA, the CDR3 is TGTGCCAGCTTCGGGGGTGGCCAAGAGACCCAGTACTTC. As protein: CASFGGGQETQYF.